What follows describes a single TCR beta chain. The source material, RNA transcripts, was used to amplify TCR beta CDR3 regions. During a first-round RT-PCR of the TCR CDR3, the HTBI primer set was used. TCRdb reprocessed the multiplex PCR reads via MiXCR and lists one record per CDR3 protein. In the table there are 700,000 to 850,000 distinct CDR3 sequences, around 40% of which are singletons. This sample holds PBMCs from 8 to 10 ml fresh peripheral blood. This sample was taken from a study of T cells in Graves' hyperthyroidism and ophthalmopathy. Study summary: Blood was drawn when the patient was first diagnosed and still untreated.

The CDR3 contains 13 residues. Germline V gene sequence: CDR1 SNHLY, CDR2 FYNNEI. Trimming stripped 3 bases from V and 2 bases from J, with 8 bases between. The source of this sequence is a woman aged 35 to 49 with Graves' hyperthyroidism. The source material was blood. This rearrangement joins TRBV2 to TRBJ2-7; D gene unclear. This chain's CDR3 is CASSDSQTYEQYF. CDR3 DNA sequence: TGTGCCAGCAGTGATAGCCAAACCTACGAGCAGTACTTC.